These 22 T cell receptor beta chains were sequenced from one sample in a study of T cell responses to AZD1222 COVID-19 vaccine. The table came from immunoSEQ multiplex PCR; TCRdb's copy has only in-frame clones and leaves some out. The sample yields some 110,000 clones, about nine tenths seen once. The sequenced sample was peripheral blood, obtained 28 days after the second dose of the MenACWY control vaccine. Source of these receptors: an adult who received the MenACWY meningococcal vaccine as a control.

The sample holds one count of this clone. This chain connects TRBV16 to TRBJ2-3; TRBD2 agrees at 10 bases. Germline V gives CDR1 KGHSY, CDR2 FQNENV. Trimming took 4 bases from V and 0 from J; bases not matched to a gene: 1. The CDR3 consists of 15 residues. CDR3 loop: CASSRAGGSTDTQYF. In nucleotides, the CDR3 is TGTGCCAGCAGCCGAGCGGGGGGGAGCACAGATACGCAGTATTTT.

The V call is TRBV11-2, the J call TRBJ2-3; 7 nucleotides line up with TRBD2. This CDR3 is 17 amino acids long. CDR1 is SGHAT, CDR2 FQNNGV, per germline. Unmatched junction bases numbered 8, after V lost 2 bases and J lost 0 bases. CDR3 coding DNA: TGTGCCAGCAGCTTACGCGGGGGAGTTCTAAGCACAGATACGCAGTATTTT. Protein product: CASSLRGGVLSTDTQYF.

The chain is built from TRBV30 and TRBJ1-1; TRBD1 matches 7 bases. The V and J ends lost 4 bases and 1 base, in that order; junction bases with no gene match: 6. The CDR3 consists of 14 residues. Germline V gene lookup returns CDR1 GTSNPN and CDR2 SVGIG (reference sequence). The CDR3 bases are TGTGCCTGGACTCCGTGGGACAGGAACACTGAAGCTTTCTTT. Encoded protein: CAWTPWDRNTEAFF.

This sequence joins TRBV6-5 and TRBJ1-1, with TRBD1 as a possible D gene (5 bases). Germline CDR1 is MNHEY and CDR2 is SVGAGI. The CDR3 loop spans 12 amino acids. Trimming removed 6 bases at V and 5 bases at J, with 10 bases between. The CDR3 sequence is CASRAGGTEAFF. The CDR3 nucleotides are TGTGCCAGCAGGGCCGGGGGGACTGAAGCTTTCTTT.

The CDR3 loop is CASSIHGQGGAGELFF. The CDR3 bases are TGCGCCAGCAGCATACACGGACAGGGAGGGGCCGGGGAGCTGTTTTTT. The V call is TRBV5-1, the J call TRBJ2-2; tentatively, D is TRBD1 (8 bases). V lost 4 bases, J lost 6 bases, and 19 bases lay in between. The CDR3 has 16 amino acids. Per the germline V gene, CDR1 is SGHRS and CDR2 is YFSETQ.

The CDR3 sequence is CASSQDLYGANYGYTF. CDR3 nucleotide sequence: TGTGCCAGCAGCCAAGATCTCTACGGAGCTAACTATGGCTACACCTTC. V is TRBV4-2 and J is TRBJ1-2; D call uncertain. The V gene lost 0 bases and the J gene lost 0 bases, with 11 bases spanning the gap. CDR1 and CDR2 from the germline V gene are LGHNA and YNFKEQ. The CDR3 runs 16 residues.

The chain uses TRBV27 and TRBJ1-2, with D maybe TRBD1 (5 bases). The germline CDR1 and CDR2 sequences are MNHEY and SMNVEV (reference sequence). V was shortened by 5 bases and J by 4 bases, with 11 bases between the two germline ends. This CDR3 is built from 13 residues. This CDR3 is CASSRGMGYGYTF. The CDR3 DNA sequence: TGTGCCAGCAGTAGGGGCATGGGCTATGGCTACACCTTC.

The chain links TRBV5-1 to TRBJ1-1; D is perhaps TRBD1 (5 bases). This CDR3 region has 14 residues. V was trimmed by 3 bases and J by 4 bases, leaving 13 bases between them. Germline loops: CDR1 SGHRS, CDR2 YFSETQ. The CDR3 DNA reads as TGCGCCAGCAGCTCCGGGGGGTTGGGCACTGAAGCTTTCTTT. It is translated as CASSSGGLGTEAFF.

This chain uses TRBV9 with TRBJ2-3; D possibly corresponds to TRBD1 (6 bases). Trimming pared 3 bases from V and 4 bases from J, leaving 9 bases between. Germline V gene lookup returns CDR1 SGDLS and CDR2 YYNGEE. The CDR3 has 13 residues. The CDR3 DNA reads TGTGCCAGCAGCGCCTCAGGGGCAGATACGCAGTATTTT. This codes for CASSASGADTQYF.

The chain joins TRBV28 to TRBJ1-5; D call uncertain. V shed 9 bases and J shed 5 bases, with 14 bases lying between them. Germline V gene sequence: CDR1 MDHEN, CDR2 SYDVKM. The CDR3 runs 13 residues. In nucleotides, the CDR3 is TGTGCCAGTAGCACTTTTAGAGATCAGCCCCAGCATTTT. Translating it yields CASSTFRDQPQHF.

The chain joins TRBV6-4 to TRBJ2-2; tentative D call: TRBD1 (5 bases). Trimming stripped 6 bases from V and 4 bases from J, with 9 bases between. CDR3 length equals 13 residues. The germline gives CDR1 MRHNA, CDR2 SNTAGT. The CDR3 DNA is TGTGCCAGCAGGGCAGGGTTCACCGGGGAGCTGTTTTTT. Translating it yields CASRAGFTGELFF.

This chain links TRBV7-2 with TRBJ2-5; 16 bases are shared with TRBD2. With 2 bases clipped from V and 6 bases from J, the junction kept 12 bases outside the gene matches. Germline CDR1 reads SGHTA; CDR2 reads FQGNSA. The CDR3 runs to 19 residues. CDR3 amino acids: CASSLIAGTSGGAMKTQYF. The CDR3 region has the DNA TGTGCCAGCAGCTTAATTGCCGGGACTAGCGGGGGGGCAATGAAGACCCAGTACTTC.

This chain uses TRBV21-1 with TRBJ2-7; TRBD1 is taken as the D call from the table, unchecked against the DNA. TRBV21-1 is flagged as a pseudogene. The CDR3 totals 12 residues. As DNA, the CDR3 is TGTGCCAGCAGCAACAGACAGTCCCACCTTTACTTC. It encodes CASSNRQSHLYF.

This clone occurred many times. The rearrangement joins TRBV11-2 to TRBJ1-1; a weak D match, TRBD1 (5 bases). Germline V gene lookup returns CDR1 SGHAT and CDR2 FQNNGV. This CDR3 spans 16 amino acids. V dropped 0 bases and J dropped 4 bases, with 15 bases sitting between them. The CDR3 nucleotides are TGTGCCAGCAGCTTAGATGAGTCCGGGGGTGCCACTGAAGCTTTCTTT. Translating gives CASSLDESGGATEAFF.

V is TRBV28 and J is TRBJ2-7; D remains ambiguous. This CDR3 comprises 13 residues. Germline V lookup: CDR1 MDHEN, CDR2 SYDVKM. Trimming removed 2 bases at V and 3 bases at J, with 8 bases between. CDR3 in amino acids: CASSLTANYEQYF. The CDR3 nucleotides are TGTGCCAGCAGTTTAACAGCTAACTACGAGCAGTACTTC.

The chain recombines TRBV3-1 (or the pseudogene TRBV3-2) with TRBJ2-7; 8 positions agree with TRBD2. CDR1 and CDR2 (germline): LGHDT, YNNKEL (reference sequence). The CDR3 runs 14 residues. V lost 4 bases, J lost 3 bases, and 5 bases stayed unmatched. This CDR3 is CASSRGTSVYEQYF. CDR3 DNA: TGTGCCAGCAGCCGAGGGACTAGTGTCTACGAGCAGTACTTC.

The CDR3: CASSPLGQGNNEQFF. CDR3 bases: TGTGCCAGCTCACCCCTCGGACAGGGGAATAATGAGCAGTTCTTC. This chain joins TRBV18 and TRBJ2-1; TRBD1 matches 9 bases. CDR1 and CDR2 from the germline V gene are KGHSH and LQKENI. The V gene end was trimmed by 3 bases and the J gene end by 7 bases; junction bases not matched to a gene: 7. The CDR3 contains 15 residues.

This clone was observed once. This chain joins TRBV7-9 and TRBJ1-1; weak D call: TRBD1 (6 bases). Germline V gene sequence: CDR1 SEHNR, CDR2 FQNEAQ (reference sequence). This CDR3 contains 14 residues. V was trimmed by 5 bases and J by 2 bases, leaving 12 bases between them. The CDR3 spells CASSPRTDNTEAFF. The CDR3 nucleotides read TGTGCCAGCAGCCCTCGGACAGACAACACTGAAGCTTTCTTT.

This clone has only a few counts. The chain carries TRBV18 and TRBJ1-2, with D possibly being TRBD1 (5 bases). The germline CDR1 and CDR2 sequences are KGHSH and LQKENI. Trimming took 3 bases from V and 8 from J, leaving 16 bases between them. This CDR3 is 14 amino acids long. In DNA, the CDR3 is TGTGCCAGCTCACCCTCCGACAGTTCCGGCGGCTACACCTTC. It encodes CASSPSDSSGGYTF.

This chain joins TRBV5-1 and TRBJ1-1; weak D call: TRBD1 (5 bases). V lost 7 bases to trimming and J lost 4 bases, with 17 bases between them. Germline CDR1 and CDR2: SGHRS and YFSETQ. There are 14 residues in the CDR3. The CDR3 sequence is CASRIQLGGTEAFF. The CDR3 DNA is TGCGCCAGCCGGATTCAACTCGGGGGCACTGAAGCTTTCTTT. Filled out from reference TRBV5-1 and TRBJ1-1, the complete variable domain reads KAGVTQTPRYLIKTRGQQVTLSCSPISGHRSVSWYQQTPGQGLQFLFEYFSETQRNKGNFPGRFSGRQFSNSRSEMNVSTLELGDSALYLCASRIQLGGTEAFFGQGTRLTVV.

The rearrangement links TRBV18 to TRBJ1-2; 9 bases agree with TRBD1. The CDR3 covers 16 residues. Germline lookup yields CDR1 KGHSH and CDR2 LQKENI. V dropped 1 base and J dropped 12; count of bases not matched to a gene: 15. The CDR3 loop is CASSPQTNRGPRMDTF. The CDR3 nucleotides are TGTGCCAGCTCACCACAAACAAACAGGGGGCCCAGGATGGACACCTTC.

With regard to this clone: Other DNA sequences in the sample encode the same CDR3. CDR3 DNA sequence: TGTGCCAGCTCACCAGACAGGGACTATGGCTACACCTTC. Its translation is CASSPDRDYGYTF. J is TRBJ1-2 and V is TRBV18, with 7 bases fitting TRBD1. CDR3 length equals 13 residues. Trimming cost V 2 bases and J 3 bases; bases outside gene matches: 0. Germline V gives CDR1 KGHSH, CDR2 LQKENI.